The entry below describes one T cell receptor (beta chain). Its antigen remains unidentified. This sample is part of a study of T cells in Graves' hyperthyroidism and ophthalmopathy. Study-level results: Most thyroid clonotypes with frequency above 0.001 were detected in blood. Ophthalmopathy was distinguished from stable hyperthyroidism by 13 V-J signatures.

In making diagnoses, clinical symptoms, serum thyroxine and TRAb, thyroid ultrasound and orbital computed tomography were all used. Amplified TCR beta CDR3 regions came from RNA transcripts. The study used the HTBI primer set for a first-round RT-PCR of the TCR CDR3. TCRdb re-called the multiplex PCR reads with MiXCR, one entry per CDR3 protein. The sample has about 640,000 distinct CDR3 sequences; more than 14% are singletons. The CDR3 contains 13 residues. The germline V and J ends were trimmed by 8 bases and 8 bases, with 15 bases remaining between them. CDR1 is MNHNS and CDR2 is SASEGT in the germline V gene.

This TCR was sampled from a woman aged 50 to 65 with Graves' ophthalmopathy. Source material: blood. This sequence joins TRBV6-1 and TRBJ1-4, with D perhaps TRBD1 (6 bases). Written as DNA, the CDR3 is TGTGCCAGCTCGAGGACAGTGATCGAAAAACTGTTTTTT. This sequence encodes CASSRTVIEKLFF.